This TCR beta chain emerged from a study of regulatory T cells in long-lasting Graves disease. Relying on iRepertoire HTBI primers and Arm-PCR of CDR3 regions, the team built TCR beta libraries. Via MiXCR, TCRdb re-called the multiplex PCR reads, giving one row per CDR3 protein. Here the sample spans some 470,000 distinct CDR3 sequences, 20% to 25% being singletons. A word on this clonotype: Possible read error: a much larger clone is one base away.

The time point here: persistent/refractory GD, antithyroid drugs over 5 years with positive TRAb. PBMC-extracted RNA yielded the TCR library. Source: peripheral blood mononuclear cells (PBMCs), taken when the disease was refractory, from a patient treated with antithyroid drugs. The sequence came from a female donor with Graves disease.

This chain's CDR3 is CASSPHRGRVNTEAFF. The CDR3 DNA reads as TGTGCCAGCAGTCCGCACAGGGGGCGGGTGAACACTGAAGCTTTCTTT. The V and J genes are TRBV12-3 or TRBV12-4 and TRBJ1-1; 9 nucleotides agree with TRBD1. After removal of 5 bases from V and 0 bases from J, the junction contained 7 bases not matched to a gene. This CDR3 has 16 residues.